The 5 T cell receptor beta chains below all came from one sample that was sequenced in a study of quantifying T cell responses using KT2 cells. Study at large: TCR alpha and beta constant-region primers primed reverse transcription of RNA.

A single-stranded UMI oligo with SP2 sequence was ligated to cDNA 3' ends. First-round PCR used about 4 cycles and beta primers RC1.1 and RC1.2 covering TRBC1 and TRBC2. TCRdb processed the UMI-ligation and nested PCR reads anew with MiXCR; each CDR3 protein has one entry. This sample has 25,000 to 35,000 distinct CDR3 sequences, with less than 7.5% found just once. Sequenced input: PBMCs spiked with cells of the T cell clone KT2. These TCRs come from a human donor.

This clonotype occurred once. The chain links TRBV4-1 to TRBJ2-3; D perhaps matches TRBD2 (6 bases). This CDR3 is built from 19 residues. V was trimmed by 0 bases and J by 2 bases, leaving 21 bases between them. Germline lookup yields CDR1 MGHRA and CDR2 YSYEKL. The DNA for the CDR3 is TGCGCCAGCAGCCAAGATGGGACTGGGCGAGCGCGAAACACAGATACGCAGTATTTT. Protein: CASSQDGTGRARNTDTQYF.

There are many counts of this clonotype. The chain couples TRBV5-5 to TRBJ1-4, with 9 bases aligning to TRBD1. The CDR3 spans 15 residues. V shed 5 bases and J 7 bases; nucleotides not matched to a gene: 9. CDR1 and CDR2 from the germline V gene are SGHKS and YYEKEE (reference sequence). The CDR3 DNA reads as TGTGCCAGCAGGGACCCGGGACAGGGTGCTGAAAAACTGTTTTTT. This translates into CASRDPGQGAEKLFF.

The chain couples TRBV6-5 to TRBJ2-1; 7 nucleotides agree with TRBD2. The CDR3 has 15 amino acids. After removal of 6 bases from V and 1 base from J, the junction contained 6 bases not matched to a gene. The V gene's germline CDR1 is MNHEY and CDR2 SVGAGI. DNA for the CDR3: TGTGCCAGCAGCCGGGGGGTTCCTTCCTACAATGAGCAGTTCTTC. It is translated as CASSRGVPSYNEQFF.

This clonotype has at least ten counts. V and J are TRBV11-2 and TRBJ2-5; 8 bases match TRBD1. Germline CDR1 reads SGHAT; CDR2 reads FQNNGV. The CDR3 consists of 16 residues. Germline trimming cut 4 bases from V and 0 bases from J; bases unmatched to any gene: 7. This chain's CDR3 is CASSSRDRWYQETQYF. In DNA, the CDR3 is TGTGCCAGCAGCTCGCGGGACAGGTGGTACCAAGAGACCCAGTACTTC.

This clonotype was observed a single time. The junction differs from germline at one of its ends, possibly a read error. The gene calls are TRBV4-1 and TRBJ2-1, with a possible D match to TRBD2 (5 bases). The CDR3 spans 16 residues. Germline values: CDR1 MGHRA, CDR2 YSYEKL. Written as DNA, the CDR3 is TGCTCCAGCAGCCAAGATCATGCGGGCTCCTACAATGAGCAGTTCTTC. Translation: CSSSQDHAGSYNEQFF.